These 10 T cell receptor beta chains were sequenced from one sample in a study of blood T cells in healthy people across ages. The authors ran a second PCR of 7 to 11 cycles using a sample-barcoded 5' primer and a J-beta primer mix. TCRdb processed the 5' RACE reads anew with MiXCR; each CDR3 protein has one entry. The sample includes roughly 720,000 distinct CDR3 sequences, approximately 53% of them seen just once. Sequencing was performed on blood. These TCRs come from a man older than 75 in good health.

This clonotype occurred a few times. V is TRBV2 and J is TRBJ2-7; D ambiguous. This CDR3 region has 14 residues. V gave up 7 bases and J gave up 2 bases, with 15 bases separating them. Germline V lookup: CDR1 SNHLY, CDR2 FYNNEI. CDR3 residues: CASKNVRQAYEQYF. DNA for the CDR3: TGTGCCAGCAAAAACGTCCGTCAAGCCTACGAGCAGTACTTC.

This clonotype appeared a few times. The chain couples TRBV7-2 to TRBJ2-4, with TRBD1 matching 8 bases. Germline CDR1 SGHTA, CDR2 FQGNSA. The CDR3 has 15 residues. Trimming cost V 0 bases and J 4 bases; bases outside gene matches: 2. The CDR3 coding sequence is TGTGCCAGCAGCTTAGCGAGGACAGGGAAAAACATTCAGTACTTC. Translated: CASSLARTGKNIQYF.

There are a few counts of this clonotype. The chain uses TRBV29-1 and TRBJ2-1; tentative D call: TRBD1 (6 bases). Germline V lookup: CDR1 SQVTM, CDR2 ANQGSEA. Trimming removed 4 bases from V and 7 bases from J, with 14 bases in between. The CDR3 runs 13 residues. The CDR3 protein is CSVGRGAPNEQFF. The CDR3 nucleotides are TGCAGCGTTGGCAGGGGCGCCCCGAATGAGCAGTTCTTC.

This clonotype occurred a few times. The V call is TRBV5-1, the J call TRBJ2-4, with D tentatively TRBD1 or TRBD2 (5 bases each). CDR3 size: 15 residues. CDR1 and CDR2 from the germline V gene are SGHRS and YFSETQ. Trimming shortened V by 0 bases and J by 10 bases, and 17 bases separated the two germline ends. Here the CDR3 DNA reads TGCGCCAGCAGCTTGGACCCCGGGACGGCTAAAATTCAGTACTTC. This codes for CASSLDPGTAKIQYF.

This clonotype showed up just a few times. CDR3 sequence (DNA): TGTGCCAGCAGCCGCGGGCTAGCGGGAGCCTACGAGCAGTACTTC. Translated: CASSRGLAGAYEQYF. The V and J genes are TRBV6-5 and TRBJ2-7, with TRBD2 identical over 10 bases. V lost 6 bases, J lost 2 bases, and 7 bases stayed unmatched. The CDR3 covers 15 residues. Germline CDR1 MNHEY, CDR2 SVGAGI.

This clonotype was found a few times. The chain couples TRBV15 to TRBJ2-5, with D possibly being TRBD1 (5 bases). CDR3 length: 16 residues. V gave up 0 bases and J gave up 3 bases, with 14 bases separating them. Per the germline V gene, CDR1 is LNHNV and CDR2 is YYDKDF (reference sequence). CDR3 coding DNA: TGTGCCACCAGCAGAGATTGGGGCAGGGAAGAAGAGACCCAGTACTTC. Amino acids: CATSRDWGREEETQYF.

The rearrangement links TRBV15 to TRBJ2-1, with D possibly matching TRBD2 (6 bases). The CDR3 sequence is 14 residues long. Germline V CDR1 and CDR2: LNHNV, YYDKDF (reference sequence). The V end lost 5 bases, the J end lost 6 bases, and 14 bases lay between the germline ends. CDR3 bases: TGTGCCACCAGCGGAGGGACCATACGCAATGAGCAGTTCTTC. It is translated as CATSGGTIRNEQFF. The entire variable domain, with the rest obtained from reference TRBV15 and TRBJ2-1, is as follows: DAMVIQNPRYQVTQFGKPVTLSCSQTLNHNVMYWYQQKSSQAPKLLFHYYDKDFNNEADTPDNFQSRRPNTSFCFLDIRSPGLGDTAMYLCATSGGTIRNEQFFGPGTRLTVL.

This clonotype was seen more than once but under ten times. The chain joins TRBV27 to TRBJ2-3, with D perhaps TRBD2 (8 bases). Trimming left V 9 bases short and J 2 bases short, with 21 bases between. In germline, CDR1 is MNHEY, CDR2 SMNVEV (reference sequence). The CDR3 is made up of 16 amino acids. The CDR3: CASQGGGGRPTDTQYF. The CDR3 nucleotides read TGTGCCAGTCAAGGGGGCGGCGGGAGGCCCACAGATACGCAGTATTTT.

As to this clonotype: One end of the junction fails to match germline, which may point to a read error. The chain has TRBV3-1 and TRBJ1-6; D is unclear. The CDR3 is 14 residues long. Germline CDR1 is LGHDT and CDR2 is YNNKEL (reference sequence). The CDR3 here is CASSQGGTDSPPHF. Written as DNA, the CDR3 is TGTGCCAGCAGCCAAGGGGGTACGGATTCACCCCCCCACTTT. Full variable domain (remainder filled in from reference TRBV3-1 and TRBJ1-6): DTAVSQTPKYLVTQMGNDKSIKCEQNLGHDTMYWYKQDSKKFLKIMFSYNNKELIINETVPNRFSPKSPDKAHLNLHINSLELGDSAVYFCASSQGGTDSPPHFGNGTRLTVT.

This clonotype was detected only a few times. This rearrangement joins TRBV5-1 to TRBJ1-1, with TRBD1 matching 8 bases. V trimming: 4 bases; J trimming: 10 bases; junction bases outside the gene matches: 9. Germline CDR1 is SGHRS and CDR2 is YFSETQ. The CDR3 length is 13 residues. Here the CDR3 reads CASSLGQGSRAFF. Written as DNA, the CDR3 is TGCGCCAGCAGCCTCGGACAGGGTAGTCGAGCTTTCTTT.